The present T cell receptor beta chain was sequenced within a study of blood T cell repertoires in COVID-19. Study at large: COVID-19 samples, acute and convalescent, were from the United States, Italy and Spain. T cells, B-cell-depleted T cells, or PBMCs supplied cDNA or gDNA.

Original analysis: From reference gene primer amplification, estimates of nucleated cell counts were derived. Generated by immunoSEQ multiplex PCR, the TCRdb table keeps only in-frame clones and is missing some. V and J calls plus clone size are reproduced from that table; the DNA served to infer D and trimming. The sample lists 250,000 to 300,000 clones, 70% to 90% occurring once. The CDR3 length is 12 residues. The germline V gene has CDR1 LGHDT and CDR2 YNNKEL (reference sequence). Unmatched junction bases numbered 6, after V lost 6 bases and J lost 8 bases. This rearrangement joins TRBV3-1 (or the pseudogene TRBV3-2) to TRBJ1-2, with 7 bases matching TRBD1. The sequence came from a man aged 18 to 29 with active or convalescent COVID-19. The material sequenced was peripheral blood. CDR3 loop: CASSPGTDGYTF. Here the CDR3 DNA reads TGTGCCAGCAGTCCCGGGACAGACGGCTACACCTTC.